These 20 T cell receptor beta chains were sequenced from one sample in a study of cytomegalovirus exposure and HLA in healthy donors. The PCR made use of 60 Vbeta and 13 Jbeta primers. Profiled with immunoSEQ multiplex PCR; TCRdb holds only in-frame clones, not every one. Altogether fewer than 150,000 clones are present, approximately 77% being singletons, with the ten largest covering approximately 4.9%. The sequenced sample consisted of PBMCs. Receptors were obtained from a woman aged 50 to 60 in good health and CMV-seronegative.

The gene calls are TRBV5-4 and TRBJ2-7, with 8 bases aligning to TRBD2. Trimming cost V 4 bases and J 2 bases; bases outside gene matches: 8. The CDR3 extends over 15 amino acids. In germline, CDR1 is SGHNT, CDR2 YYREEE (reference sequence). This chain's CDR3 is CASSPTGGATYEQYF. Here the CDR3 DNA reads TGTGCCAGCAGCCCAACGGGGGGGGCGACCTACGAGCAGTACTTC.

The genes are TRBV4-3 and TRBJ2-3, with D tentatively TRBD2 (5 bases). The germline V and J ends were trimmed by 0 bases and 0 bases, with 10 bases remaining between them. Looked up from germline, CDR1 is LGHNA and CDR2 is YSLEER. The CDR3 is made up of 16 amino acids. CDR3 loop: CASSQDREFSTDTQYF. In DNA form, the CDR3 reads TGCGCCAGCAGCCAAGACCGGGAATTTAGCACAGATACGCAGTATTTT.

This chain connects TRBV9 to TRBJ2-1; the match to TRBD1 covers 8 bases. Germline CDR1 reads SGDLS; CDR2 reads YYNGEE. V dropped 4 bases and J dropped 8; count of bases not matched to a gene: 11. The length of the CDR3 is 15 residues. The DNA of the CDR3 is TGTGCCAGCAGCCCTCAGGCCAGGGGGCTCGATGAGCAGTTCTTC. Its protein product is CASSPQARGLDEQFF.

The chain carries TRBV10-3 and TRBJ1-2; no firm D call. Germline loops: CDR1 ENHRY, CDR2 SYGVKD. Between the trimmed V and J ends, which lost 2 bases and 8 bases, there was a span of 6 bases. This CDR3 has 11 residues. For the CDR3, the DNA is TGTGCCATCAGTGAGGTTTCGGGCTACACCTTC. Translation: CAISEVSGYTF.

This chain uses TRBV6-5 with TRBJ2-1, with D perhaps TRBD2 (5 bases). This CDR3 has 13 residues. Trimming pared 7 bases from V and 6 bases from J, leaving 13 bases between. Germline V gene lookup returns CDR1 MNHEY and CDR2 SVGAGI. The CDR3 region is CASNRGTRNEQFF. CDR3 in DNA: TGTGCCAGCAATCGGGGAACCCGCAATGAGCAGTTCTTC.

This clone was counted between two and nine times. The chain recombines TRBV4-2 with TRBJ2-3; D is perhaps TRBD2 (6 bases). V was shortened by 0 bases and J by 1 base, with 11 bases between the two germline ends. Germline CDR1 reads LGHNA; CDR2 reads YNFKEQ. The CDR3 is 16 amino acids. In nucleotides, the CDR3 is TGTGCCAGCAGCCAAGAGAGGGCTAGCGGCACAGATACGCAGTATTTT. Translating gives CASSQERASGTDTQYF.

The gene calls are TRBV7-8 and TRBJ1-6, with no clear D. CDR3 length equals 13 residues. Trimming stripped 1 base from V and 7 bases from J, with 5 bases between. Per germline, CDR1 SGHVS and CDR2 FQNEAQ. CDR3 DNA sequence: TGTGCCAGCAGCTTAGGCAGGAATTCACCCCTCCACTTT. This sequence encodes CASSLGRNSPLHF.

The chain links TRBV7-8 to TRBJ2-3; 8 bases fit TRBD2. In germline, CDR1 is SGHVS, CDR2 FQNEAQ. CDR3 length: 15 amino acids. Trimming at V came to 5 bases and at J to 7 bases, leaving 11 bases not matched to a gene. This chain's CDR3 is CASSLGGGGHNTQYF. DNA of the CDR3: TGTGCCAGCAGCCTAGGCGGCGGGGGGCATAATACGCAGTATTTT.

This clone was observed a few times. The J gene is TRBJ2-3, the V gene TRBV6-5, with a weak D call TRBD2 (6 bases). Germline V gives CDR1 MNHEY, CDR2 SVGAGI. CDR3 length: 13 amino acids. V dropped 5 bases and J dropped 6 bases, with 12 bases sitting between them. In nucleotides, the CDR3 is TGTGCCAGCAGTACCCCGGGGAGGGATACGCAGTATTTT. Translating it yields CASSTPGRDTQYF.

The rearrangement uses TRBV6-5 and TRBJ1-6; D not resolved. The V and J ends lost 6 bases and 7 bases respectively, with 10 bases between them. This CDR3 has 13 amino acids. CDR1 and CDR2 from the germline V gene are MNHEY and SVGAGI. CDR3 protein: CASRRNRNSPLHF. In nucleotides, the CDR3 is TGTGCCAGCAGACGAAACAGAAATTCACCCCTCCACTTT.

This clone occurred once. The chain recombines TRBV4-2 with TRBJ2-7; 11 nucleotides line up with TRBD2. Germline CDR1 reads LGHNA; CDR2 reads YNFKEQ. V gave up 6 bases and J gave up 2 bases; unmatched junction bases: 21. This CDR3 is built from 20 residues. The CDR3 coding sequence is TGTGCCAGCAGTAGGGAGGTCGTCGGTACTAGCGGGGGCACGACCTACGAGCAGTACTTC. Its translation: CASSREVVGTSGGTTYEQYF.

The chain links TRBV10-2 to TRBJ1-5; D not certain. Germline loops: CDR1 WSHSY, CDR2 SAAADI. This CDR3 has 18 amino acids. Trimming removed 3 bases at V and 2 bases at J, with 20 bases between. The CDR3 spells CASSEESQVSDGNQPQHF. For the CDR3, the DNA is TGCGCCAGCAGTGAAGAATCGCAGGTGTCAGATGGCAATCAGCCCCAGCATTTT.

This sequence joins TRBV27 and TRBJ1-5; D is possibly TRBD1 (6 bases). This CDR3 is built from 14 residues. Deletions cut 4 bases from V and 4 bases from J, with 11 bases between. Germline V lookup: CDR1 MNHEY, CDR2 SMNVEV (reference sequence). CDR3 coding DNA: TGTGCCAGCAGTTACGGGACACAAAATCAGCCCCAGCATTTT. It specifies CASSYGTQNQPQHF.

This clone was seen more than once but under ten times. The chain carries TRBV7-5 and TRBJ2-1; the table assigns TRBD2, which was not confirmed against the DNA. TRBV7-5 is annotated as a pseudogene. This CDR3 region has 17 residues. CDR3 bases: TGTGCCAGAAGCCCGCCGATAATCGGGAGCTCCTACAATGAGCAGTTCTTC. Translated, it gives CARSPPIIGSSYNEQFF.

V and J are TRBV29-1 and TRBJ1-1; D is unresolved. Trimming shortened V by 4 bases and J by 0 bases, and 3 bases separated the two germline ends. The CDR3 extends over 11 amino acids. The germline gives CDR1 SQVTM, CDR2 ANQGSEA. The CDR3 DNA sequence: TGCAGCGTTGCGTTGAACACTGAAGCTTTCTTT. This gives the protein CSVALNTEAFF.

As regards this clone: The junction shows a germline mismatch at one end, possibly a read error. This chain uses TRBV5-6 with TRBJ2-5, with no clear D. Germline assignment: CDR1 SGHDT and CDR2 YYEEEE. The CDR3 covers 13 residues. CDR3 in DNA: TGTGCCAGCAGTTTGGCCAACCAAGAGACCCAGTACTTC. It translates to CASSLANQETQYF.

The rearrangement uses TRBV4-1 and TRBJ2-2; TRBD2 aligns across 8 bases. V was clipped by 1 base and J by 1 base; unmatched bases: 5. The CDR3 has 17 amino acids. CDR1 and CDR2 from the germline V gene are MGHRA and YSYEKL. CDR3 in amino acids: CASSQGRGAGNTGELFF. CDR3 sequence (DNA): TGCGCCAGCAGCCAAGGGCGGGGGGCGGGGAACACCGGGGAGCTGTTTTTT.

The count of this clone is one. The chain has TRBV30 and TRBJ1-1, with 10 bases matching TRBD1. J gave up 7 bases and V 6 bases, and 5 bases lay outside the gene matches. This CDR3 region has 12 residues. Germline CDR1 and CDR2: GTSNPN and SVGIG (reference sequence). This CDR3 reads CACPGTGDEAFF. In DNA, the CDR3 is TGTGCCTGCCCGGGGACAGGGGATGAAGCTTTCTTT.

The table lists this clone with a few counts. This chain joins TRBV7-2 and TRBJ1-2; 7 positions agree with TRBD1. The CDR3 covers 14 residues. Germline CDR1 reads SGHTA; CDR2 reads FQGNSA. V was pared by 7 bases and J by 0 bases, with 5 bases of the junction left unmatched. DNA of the CDR3: TGTGCCAGCAACAGGGGAACAGCTAACTATGGCTACACCTTC. Encoded protein: CASNRGTANYGYTF.

A few counts support this clone. J is TRBJ2-2 and V is TRBV30, with TRBD1 as a possible D gene (5 bases). Trimming cost V 2 bases and J 4 bases, with 8 bases left between them. Germline V gene data show CDR1 as GTSNPN and CDR2 as SVGIG (reference sequence). This CDR3 has 13 amino acids. CDR3: CAWSQGGTGELFF. CDR3 sequence (DNA): TGTGCCTGGAGTCAGGGCGGCACCGGGGAGCTGTTTTTT.